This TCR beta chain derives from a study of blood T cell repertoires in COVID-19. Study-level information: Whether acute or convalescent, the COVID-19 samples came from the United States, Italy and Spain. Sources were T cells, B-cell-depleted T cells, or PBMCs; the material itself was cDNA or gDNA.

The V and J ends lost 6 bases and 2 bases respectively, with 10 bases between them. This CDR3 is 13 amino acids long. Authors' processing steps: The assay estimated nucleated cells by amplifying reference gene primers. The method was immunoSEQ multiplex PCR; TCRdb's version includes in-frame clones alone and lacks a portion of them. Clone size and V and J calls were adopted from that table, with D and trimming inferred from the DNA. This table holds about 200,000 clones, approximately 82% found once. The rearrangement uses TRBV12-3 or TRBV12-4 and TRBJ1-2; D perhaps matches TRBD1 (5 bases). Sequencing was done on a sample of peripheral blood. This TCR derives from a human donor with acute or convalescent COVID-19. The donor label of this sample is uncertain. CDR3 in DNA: TGTGCCAGCAGGCCGACAGAGAACTATGGCTACACCTTC. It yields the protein CASRPTENYGYTF.